These T cell receptor beta chains were read from a single sample in a study of yellow fever vaccine responses in identical twins. TCRdb analysed the RT-PCR reads with MiXCR anew, one entry per CDR3 protein. The profile shows about 390 distinct CDR3 sequences, approximately 60% of them singletons. Sample: T cells from blood (PBMCs), unsorted or a sorted subset (not recorded which), taken before or after yellow fever vaccination (not recorded which). These receptors all stem from a female donor who received the yellow fever vaccine. CDR3s include the opening cysteine and the closing phenylalanine or tryptophan. D genes are given only for firm matches. The listing skips clone size in some rows; elsewhere it reads once, few, many or a size class.

>-|TRBV4-3|TRBJ2-1|TRBD2
CASSQDSGSSYNEQFF
TGCGCCAGCAGCCAGGATAGCGGGAGCTCCTACAATGAGCAGTTCTTC
>once|TRBV15|TRBJ2-1|TRBD2
CATERGRERPNEQFF
TGTGCCACCGAGCGGGGCAGGGAGAGGCCAAATGAGCAGTTCTTC
>once|TRBV28|TRBJ2-7|TRBD1
CASSPPGGTSYEQYF
TGTGCCAGCAGCCCACCAGGGGGTACTTCCTACGAGCAGTACTTC
>-|TRBV6-5|TRBJ1-2|-
CASSSTSGRRSSGYTF
TGTGCCAGCAGTTCCACTTCGGGCAGGCGCTCGAGTGGCTACACCTTC
>hyperexpanded|TRBV4-1|TRBJ1-1|-
CASSQKEANTEAFF
TGCGCCAGCAGCCAAAAGGAGGCGAACACTGAAGCTTTCTTT
>-|TRBV4-1|TRBJ2-5|TRBD2
CASSQGGEGWSKETQYF
TGCGCCAGCAGCCAAGGAGGGGAGGGATGGAGTAAAGAGACCCAGTACTTC
>-|TRBV14|TRBJ1-1|-
CASSPRTAPNTEAFF
TGTGCCAGCAGCCCTCGGACCGCGCCGAACACTGAAGCTTTCTTT
>-|TRBV10-3|TRBJ1-5|-
CAISEATDSGQPQHF
TGTGCCATCAGTGAGGCGACAGACTCGGGTCAGCCCCAGCATTTT
>-|TRBV7-6|TRBJ2-5|TRBD2
CASSPRTSGYKETQYF
TGTGCCAGCAGCCCCCGGACTAGCGGATACAAAGAGACCCAGTACTTC
>few|TRBV23-1|TRBJ1-5|-
CASSQSNGSGQPQHF
TGCGCCAGCAGTCAATCGAATGGGTCAGGTCAGCCCCAGCATTTT
>-|TRBV4-1|TRBJ1-2|-
CASSSGGTPNYGYTF
TGCGCCAGCAGTTCCGGTGGCACACCTAACTATGGCTACACCTTC
>hyperexpanded|TRBV10-3|TRBJ1-1|TRBD1
CAITPTGGNTEAFF
TGTGCCATCACCCCGACAGGGGGGAACACTGAAGCTTTCTTT
>few|TRBV23-1|TRBJ1-5|-
CASTRTHLDGQPQHF
TGCGCCAGCACCAGAACACACCTGGACGGTCAGCCCCAGCATTTT
>-|TRBV10-1|TRBJ1-1|-
CASSPGGMNTEAFF
TGCGCCAGCAGTCCTGGGGGGATGAACACTGAAGCTTTCTTT
>few|TRBV6-1|TRBJ1-5|-
CASSLRPSPLSNQPQHF
TGTGCCAGCAGCCTTCGCCCTAGTCCACTAAGCAATCAGCCCCAGCATTTT
>-|TRBV6-4|TRBJ2-2|TRBD2
CASRVLAGETGELFF
TGTGCCAGCAGAGTACTAGCGGGAGAAACCGGGGAGCTGTTTTTT
>few|TRBV30|TRBJ1-6|-
CAWSVRVPPRLNSPLHF
TGTGCCTGGAGTGTGAGGGTCCCCCCTCGATTGAATTCACCCCTCCACTTT
>few|TRBV10-1|TRBJ1-5|-
CASKQKRVLSNQPQHF
TGCGCCAGCAAGCAGAAGAGGGTTCTGAGCAATCAGCCCCAGCATTTT
>few|TRBV11-1|TRBJ1-2|-
CASSSMNSIPNYGYTF
TGTGCCAGCAGCTCGATGAACAGTATCCCTAACTATGGCTACACCTTC
>few|TRBV23-1|TRBJ1-2|-
CASVTGGKLYGYTF
TGCGCCAGCGTCACGGGGGGAAAGCTTTATGGCTACACCTTC
>-|TRBV24-1|TRBJ2-1|-
CATSWGTNEQFF
TGTGCCACCAGTTGGGGCACCAATGAGCAGTTCTTC
>few|TRBV23-1|TRBJ1-2|TRBD1
CASSEQGYGYTF
TGCGCCAGCAGCGAACAGGGGTATGGCTACACCTTC
>-|TRBV29-1|TRBJ2-3|-
CSAGQRLTDTQYF
TGCAGCGCGGGACAACGACTCACAGATACGCAGTATTTT
>few|TRBV4-1|TRBJ1-2|-
CASSQDWGYTF
TGCGCCAGCAGCCAAGACTGGGGCTACACCTTC
>-|TRBV15|TRBJ1-2|-
CATSRDSGVQGYGYTF
TGTGCCACCAGCAGAGATAGCGGGGTTCAAGGCTATGGCTACACCTTC
>few|TRBV15|TRBJ1-1|-
CATSRAGAAAEAFF
TGTGCCACCAGCAGAGCAGGGGCGGCGGCTGAAGCTTTCTTT
>-|TRBV20-1|TRBJ2-7|-
CSARVGEGGYEQYF
TGCAGTGCTAGAGTGGGGGAGGGGGGTTACGAGCAGTACTTC
>-|TRBV4-1|TRBJ2-7|-
CASSQGEEGHEQYF
TGCGCCAGCAGCCAAGGAGAAGAAGGGCACGAGCAGTACTTC
>-|TRBV27|TRBJ2-7|-
CASSFGNYIYEQYF
TGTGCCAGCAGTTTCGGGAACTATATCTACGAGCAGTACTTC
>few|TRBV30|TRBJ1-2|-
CASPGFYGYTF
TGTGCCTCTCCCGGTTTCTATGGCTACACCTTC
>-|TRBV11-1|TRBJ2-1|-
CASSLAPYNEQFF
TGTGCCAGCAGCTTAGCCCCCTACAATGAGCAGTTCTTC
>hyperexpanded|TRBV15|TRBJ1-1|-
CATSRDRGNIRAFF
TGTGCCACCAGCAGAGATAGGGGGAACATACGAGCTTTCTTT
>-|TRBV21-1|TRBJ2-7|-
CASAVAESSYEQYF
TGTGCCAGCGCTGTAGCGGAGAGCTCCTACGAGCAGTACTTC
>-|TRBV18|TRBJ2-3|TRBD2
CASSPGGYTDTQYF
TGTGCCAGCTCGCCGGGAGGGTACACAGATACGCAGTATTTT
>-|TRBV7-6|TRBJ2-3|TRBD2
CASSLAGTSGPDTQYF
TGTGCCAGCAGCTTAGCCGGGACTAGCGGACCAGATACGCAGTATTTT
>-|TRBV5-1|TRBJ2-3|-
CASSSRWGTTDTQYF
TGCGCCAGCAGCTCTCGGTGGGGAACCACAGATACGCAGTATTTT
>few|TRBV12-3/TRBV12-4|TRBJ1-4|-
CASSPNRYLPMRKLFF
TGTGCCAGCAGCCCTAACAGGTACCTCCCTATGAGGAAACTGTTTTTT
>-|TRBV12-3/TRBV12-4|TRBJ2-1|-
CASRNPGHGNEQFF
TGTGCCAGCAGGAATCCGGGACATGGGAATGAGCAGTTCTTC
>-|TRBV7-3|TRBJ2-7|-
CASSLSTFLYEQYF
TGTGCCAGCAGCTTAAGTACCTTCCTATACGAGCAGTACTTC
>-|TRBV15|TRBJ1-1|-
CATRHPGAGTEAFF
TGTGCCACCCGCCATCCGGGGGCCGGTACTGAAGCTTTCTTT
>few|TRBV4-1|TRBJ1-1|-
CASSQNRSPTSEAFF
TGCGCCAGCAGCCAGAACAGGTCGCCCACAAGCGAAGCTTTCTTT